One and the same sample provided the 20 T cell receptor beta chains below, sequenced in a study of blood T cell repertoires in COVID-19. The assay was immunoSEQ multiplex PCR, and TCRdb's table has in-frame clones only and misses some. The sample carries some 200,000 clones, about 86% recorded once. Material for sequencing was peripheral blood. The receptors shown here come from a human donor with acute or convalescent COVID-19. The donor label of this sample is uncertain.

This clone turned up a few times. The chain uses TRBV29-1 and TRBJ1-2; TRBD1 might be the D (5 bases). Germline assignment: CDR1 SQVTM and CDR2 ANQGSEA. CDR3 size: 12 residues. Trimming shortened V by 6 bases and J by 7 bases, and 15 bases separated the two germline ends. The chain's CDR3 is CSVTEDFTGYTF. CDR3 DNA sequence: TGCAGCGTGACAGAGGATTTCACTGGCTACACCTTC.

The chain employs TRBV14 and TRBJ2-3; TRBD2 agrees at 7 bases. The germline V gene encodes CDR1 SGHDN and CDR2 FVKESK. CDR3 length: 17 residues. Trimming cost V 3 bases and J 0 bases; bases outside gene matches: 9. The CDR3 DNA sequence: TGTGCCAGCAGCCAGGCCTCAGCGGGACCGAGCACAGATACGCAGTATTTT. Residues: CASSQASAGPSTDTQYF. Based on the CDR3 plus reference TRBV14 and TRBJ2-3, the full variable domain is EAGVTQFPSHSVIEKGQTVTLRCDPISGHDNLYWYRRVMGKEIKFLLHFVKESKQDESGMPNNRFLAERTGGTYSTLKVQPAELEDSGVYFCASSQASAGPSTDTQYFGPGTRLTVL.

This sequence joins TRBV4-1 and TRBJ2-7; 8 bases match TRBD1. Trimming removed 5 bases from V and 3 bases from J; junction bases left unmatched: 3. Per the germline V gene, CDR1 is MGHRA and CDR2 is YSYEKL. The CDR3 has 13 residues. The CDR3 bases are TGCGCCAGCAGCGTCGGGACAGGCTACGAGCAGTACTTC. Translation: CASSVGTGYEQYF.

V gene TRBV5-6 combines with J gene TRBJ1-2; perhaps TRBD1 as D (6 bases). V lost 0 bases and J lost 1, with 16 bases in between. This CDR3 has 17 amino acids. Germline CDR1 reads SGHDT; CDR2 reads YYEEEE. In nucleotides, the CDR3 is TGTGCCAGCAGCTTGGCCGGACAGACCTCGGGTAACTATGGCTACACCTTC. Its translation is CASSLAGQTSGNYGYTF.

The chain links TRBV9 to TRBJ2-1; 10 nucleotides line up with TRBD1. This CDR3 region has 16 residues. V trimming: 3 bases; J trimming: 5 bases; junction bases outside the gene matches: 8. Germline loops: CDR1 SGDLS, CDR2 YYNGEE. The CDR3 bases are TGTGCCAGCAGCGACGGGACAGGGGAACTCCACAATGAGCAGTTCTTC. Its protein is CASSDGTGELHNEQFF.

This clone has only a few counts. This chain links TRBV21-1 with TRBJ2-5; the table's D call, TRBD1, has no DNA check behind it. TRBV21-1 is assigned pseudogene status. The CDR3 spans 14 residues. CDR3 sequence reads: CASIKQGHQETQYF. The CDR3 nucleotides are TGTGCCAGCATCAAGCAGGGGCACCAAGAGACCCAGTACTTC.

The chain employs TRBV2 and TRBJ1-1; D is possibly TRBD1 (5 bases). Trimming stripped 9 bases from V and 0 bases from J, with 11 bases between. Germline assignment: CDR1 SNHLY and CDR2 FYNNEI. CDR3 length: 13 residues. The CDR3 region is CASRAGLNTEAFF. In DNA, the CDR3 is TGTGCCAGTAGGGCAGGGTTGAACACTGAAGCTTTCTTT.

The J gene is TRBJ1-1, the V gene TRBV2; 11 bases line up with TRBD1. The length of the CDR3 is 14 residues. Per the germline V gene, CDR1 is SNHLY and CDR2 is FYNNEI. V was clipped by 6 bases and J by 4 bases; unmatched bases: 4. The CDR3 DNA sequence: TGTGCCAGCAGCCTAGGACAGGGGGCCACTGAAGCTTTCTTT. It is translated as CASSLGQGATEAFF. Drawing the rest from reference TRBV2 and TRBJ1-1, the complete variable domain is EPEVTQTPSHQVTQMGQEVILRCVPISNHLYFYWYRQILGQKVEFLVSFYNNEISEKSEIFDDQFSVERPDGSNFTLKIRSTKLEDSAMYFCASSLGQGATEAFFGQGTRLTVV.

The rearrangement links TRBV6-5 to TRBJ2-5, with 7 positions matching TRBD2. The germline CDR1 and CDR2 sequences are MNHEY and SVGAGI. The CDR3 runs to 14 residues. Germline trimming cut 3 bases from V and 2 bases from J; bases unmatched to any gene: 3. CDR3 protein: CASSYLGGQETQYF. In DNA, the CDR3 is TGTGCCAGCAGTTATCTGGGGGGGCAAGAGACCCAGTACTTC.

The V gene is TRBV30, the J gene TRBJ2-3; 14 bases line up with TRBD2. In germline, CDR1 is GTSNPN, CDR2 SVGIG (reference sequence). The V and J ends lost 0 bases and 4 bases, in that order; junction bases with no gene match: 3. The CDR3 has 16 amino acids. DNA of the CDR3: TGTGCCTGGAGTGTGGGGACTAGCGGGGGTGCAGATACGCAGTATTTT. Translated: CAWSVGTSGGADTQYF.

This clone has more than one count but fewer than ten. V gene TRBV30 combines with J gene TRBJ2-7; 9 bases are a match to TRBD1. The J segment lost 2 bases and the V segment lost 6 bases, leaving 5 bases of the junction unmatched. The germline CDR1 and CDR2 sequences are GTSNPN and SVGIG (reference sequence). The CDR3 loop spans 13 amino acids. The CDR3 region is CACLGTGPYEQYF. The CDR3 DNA is TGTGCCTGTCTCGGGACAGGGCCCTACGAGCAGTACTTC.

The CDR3 here is CASSPIGQGKIQPQHF. CDR3 coding DNA: TGTGCCAGCAGCCCCATCGGACAGGGTAAAATTCAGCCCCAGCATTTT. The rearrangement uses TRBV27 and TRBJ1-5, with 8 positions matching TRBD1. Germline CDR1 is MNHEY and CDR2 is SMNVEV (reference sequence). With 6 bases clipped from V and 6 bases from J, the junction kept 13 bases outside the gene matches. The CDR3 is made up of 16 amino acids.

This clone was observed a single time. The genes are TRBV14 and TRBJ2-3; a weak D match, TRBD2 (6 bases). Germline V gene lookup returns CDR1 SGHDN and CDR2 FVKESK. There are 17 residues in the CDR3. V was shortened by 3 bases and J by 0 bases, with 16 bases between the two germline ends. CDR3 DNA sequence: TGTGCCAGCAGCCAGCAGCGGCCTAGCGACAGCACAGATACGCAGTATTTT. Residues: CASSQQRPSDSTDTQYF.

This clone has just a few counts. Within the sample, other DNA sequences also encode this same CDR3. This chain connects TRBV11-2 to TRBJ1-6; 7 nucleotides agree with TRBD1. The CDR3 has 15 amino acids. The germline CDR1 and CDR2 sequences are SGHAT and FQNNGV. V lost 5 bases to trimming and J lost 2 bases; unmatched junction nucleotides: 3. CDR3 region: CASSPGTAYNSPLHF. The CDR3 nucleotides are TGTGCCAGCAGCCCAGGGACAGCCTATAATTCACCCCTCCACTTT.

The chain uses TRBV2 and TRBJ2-5; TRBD2 aligns across 9 bases. The germline V gene has CDR1 SNHLY and CDR2 FYNNEI. This CDR3 contains 16 residues. J was trimmed by 5 bases and V by 2 bases; bases with no gene match: 9. The CDR3 loop is CASSEMAGGPEETQYF. The DNA for the CDR3 is TGTGCCAGCAGTGAAATGGCGGGGGGGCCCGAGGAGACCCAGTACTTC.

This chain connects TRBV5-4 to TRBJ1-2, with 7 bases that match TRBD1. This CDR3 contains 14 residues. Trimming cost V 3 bases and J 3 bases; bases outside gene matches: 5. Germline V gene data show CDR1 as SGHNT and CDR2 as YYREEE (reference sequence). The chain's CDR3 is CASSSWDSYYGYTF. The CDR3, as DNA: TGTGCCAGCAGCTCCTGGGACAGCTACTATGGCTACACCTTC.

This chain connects TRBV6-2 or TRBV6-3 to TRBJ1-4; D unclear. Deletions cut 6 bases from V and 0 bases from J, with 8 bases between. CDR3 length: 14 amino acids. Germline CDR1 is MNHEY and CDR2 is SVGEGT. Here the CDR3 DNA reads TGTGCCAGCAGCTTGGCTGCAACTAATGAAAAACTGTTTTTT. Protein sequence: CASSLAATNEKLFF.

The table lists this clone with a few counts. The chain employs TRBV2 and TRBJ1-2; D ambiguous. Trimming took off 2 bases at V and 8 bases at J, with 15 bases between the two ends. This CDR3 has 14 amino acids. The germline gives CDR1 SNHLY, CDR2 FYNNEI. CDR3 region: CASSELFGGNGYTF. The CDR3 coding sequence is TGTGCCAGCAGTGAATTATTTGGTGGCAACGGCTACACCTTC.

The gene calls are TRBV18 and TRBJ1-3; D unresolved. From germline, CDR1 is KGHSH and CDR2 LQKENI. The CDR3 has 16 residues. Trimming cost V 6 bases and J 0 bases, with 15 bases left between them. The CDR3 coding sequence is TGTGCCAGCTCCTACGAAGAGGGTTTCTCTGGAAACACCATATATTTT. This codes for CASSYEEGFSGNTIYF. Looking up the rest from reference TRBV18 and TRBJ1-3 gives the full variable domain: NAGVMQNPRHLVRRRGQEARLRCSPMKGHSHVYWYRQLPEEGLKFMVYLQKENIIDESGMPKERFSAEFPKEGPSILRIQQVVRGDSAAYFCASSYEEGFSGNTIYFGEGSWLTVV.

V is TRBV11-3 and J is TRBJ1-1; 8 bases fit TRBD1. This CDR3 has 14 residues. Germline values: CDR1 SGHNT, CDR2 YENEEA. V lost 9 bases, J lost 1 base, and 7 bases stayed unmatched. CDR3 bases: TGTGCCAGATCTCAGGGGGCGGAGAACACTGAAGCTTTCTTT. This sequence encodes CARSQGAENTEAFF.